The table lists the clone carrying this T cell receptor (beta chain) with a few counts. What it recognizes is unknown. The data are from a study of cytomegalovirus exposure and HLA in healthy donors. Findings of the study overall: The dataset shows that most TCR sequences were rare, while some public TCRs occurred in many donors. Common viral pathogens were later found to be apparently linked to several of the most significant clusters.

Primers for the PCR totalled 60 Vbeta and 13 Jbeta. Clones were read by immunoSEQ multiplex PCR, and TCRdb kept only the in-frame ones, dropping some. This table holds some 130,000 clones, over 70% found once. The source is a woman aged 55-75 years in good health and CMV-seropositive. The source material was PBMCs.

The CDR3 here is CASSATGGSLEQYF. The CDR3 DNA reads as TGCGCCAGCAGCGCGACAGGGGGATCGCTCGAGCAGTACTTC. This chain uses TRBV5-1 with TRBJ2-7; 9 positions match TRBD1. Germline CDR1 is SGHRS and CDR2 is YFSETQ. Germline trimming cut 4 bases from V and 6 bases from J; bases unmatched to any gene: 8. The CDR3 spans 14 residues. The full variable domain, completed using reference TRBV5-1 and TRBJ2-7, is KAGVTQTPRYLIKTRGQQVTLSCSPISGHRSVSWYQQTPGQGLQFLFEYFSETQRNKGNFPGRFSGRQFSNSRSEMNVSTLELGDSALYLCASSATGGSLEQYFGPGTRLTVT.